This TCR beta chain was captured in a study of shared clonotypes between healthy human individuals. General study points: Relative to clonotypes present in all four donors, those not shared had lower generation probabilities.

Source study methods: Filtering differed because ImmunoSEQ produced junction-only sequences that carried no quality scores. Produced via immunoSEQ multiplex PCR; TCRdb's table is partial and in-frame only. D and trimming were read from the DNA, whereas the V and J calls and clone size are those reported in that table. The sample contains millions of clones, roughly 94% of which appear only once. This CDR3 has 12 amino acids. V lost 2 bases and J lost 1, with 3 bases in between. From germline, CDR1 is GTSNPN and CDR2 SVGIG (reference sequence). With respect to this clone: What it binds is unknown. Other DNA variants within this sample encode the same CDR3.

Free of recent acute infections or vaccinations, the donors were healthy HIV-negative adults. Material for sequencing was naive CD4+ T cells sorted from blood. This sample's subset: CD45RA+ positively selected. The chain uses TRBV30 and TRBJ1-5; D uncertain. This clonotype was sampled from a man between 18 and 29 years old in good health. CDR3 coding DNA: TGTGCCTGGAGTCGAAGCAATCAGCCCCAGCATTTT. Amino acid sequence: CAWSRSNQPQHF. Together with reference TRBV30 and TRBJ1-5, the CDR3 gives the full variable domain: SQTIHQWPATLVQPVGSPLSLECTVEGTSNPNLYWYRQAAGRGLQLLFYSVGIGQISSEVPQNLSASRPQDRQFILSSKKLLLSDSGFYLCAWSRSNQPQHFGDGTRLSIL.